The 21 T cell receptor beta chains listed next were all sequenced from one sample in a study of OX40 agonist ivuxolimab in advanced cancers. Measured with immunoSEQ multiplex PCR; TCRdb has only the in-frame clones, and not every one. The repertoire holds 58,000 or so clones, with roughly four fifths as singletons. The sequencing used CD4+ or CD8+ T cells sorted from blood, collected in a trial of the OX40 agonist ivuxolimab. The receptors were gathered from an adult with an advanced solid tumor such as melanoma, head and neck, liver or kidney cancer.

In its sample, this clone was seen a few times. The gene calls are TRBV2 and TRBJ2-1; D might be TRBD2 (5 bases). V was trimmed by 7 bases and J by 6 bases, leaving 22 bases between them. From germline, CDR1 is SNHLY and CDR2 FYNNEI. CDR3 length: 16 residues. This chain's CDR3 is CASKGSPRDPVNEQFF. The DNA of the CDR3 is TGTGCCAGCAAAGGGTCCCCCCGGGATCCTGTCAATGAGCAGTTCTTC.

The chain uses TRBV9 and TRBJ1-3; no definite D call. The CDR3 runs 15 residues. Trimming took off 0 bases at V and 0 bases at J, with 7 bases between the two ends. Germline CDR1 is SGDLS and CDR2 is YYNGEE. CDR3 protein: CASSVAMGSGNTIYF. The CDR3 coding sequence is TGTGCCAGCAGCGTAGCTATGGGCTCTGGAAACACCATATATTTT.

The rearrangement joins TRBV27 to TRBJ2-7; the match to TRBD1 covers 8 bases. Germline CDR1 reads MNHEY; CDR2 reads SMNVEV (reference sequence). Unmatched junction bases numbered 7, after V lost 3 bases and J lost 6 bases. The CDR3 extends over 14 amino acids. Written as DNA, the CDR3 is TGTGCCAGCAGTTTGTCCAGGGGGCGCGGCGAGCAGTACTTC. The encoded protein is CASSLSRGRGEQYF.

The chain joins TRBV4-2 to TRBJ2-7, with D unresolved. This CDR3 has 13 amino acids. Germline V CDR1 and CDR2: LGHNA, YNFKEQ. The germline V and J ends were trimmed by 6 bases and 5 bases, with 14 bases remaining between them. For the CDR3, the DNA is TGTGCCAGCAGTGCCTCTAACCTCCACGAGCAGTACTTC. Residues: CASSASNLHEQYF.

CDR3 nucleotides: TGTGCCAGCAGCAGAATAGCGGGGTCCTCCTACAATGAGCAGTTCTTC. Translating gives CASSRIAGSSYNEQFF. The chain uses TRBV7-2 and TRBJ2-1, with TRBD2 identical over 8 bases. Trimming removed 5 bases from V and 0 bases from J; junction bases left unmatched: 6. CDR3 length equals 16 residues. The germline CDR1 and CDR2 sequences are SGHTA and FQGNSA. The full variable domain, in which reference TRBV7-2 and TRBJ2-1 provide the parts outside the CDR3, is GAGVSQSPSNKVTEKGKDVELRCDPISGHTALYWYRQSLGQGLEFLIYFQGNSAPDKSGLPSDRFSAERTGGSVSTLTIQRTQQEDSAVYLCASSRIAGSSYNEQFFGPGTRLTVL.

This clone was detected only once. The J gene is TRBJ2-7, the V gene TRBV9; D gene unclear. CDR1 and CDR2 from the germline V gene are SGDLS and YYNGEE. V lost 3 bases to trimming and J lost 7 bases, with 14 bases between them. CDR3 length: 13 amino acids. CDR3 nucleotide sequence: TGTGCCAGCAGCGCAAGACTGCTTGATGAGCAGTACTTC. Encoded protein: CASSARLLDEQYF.

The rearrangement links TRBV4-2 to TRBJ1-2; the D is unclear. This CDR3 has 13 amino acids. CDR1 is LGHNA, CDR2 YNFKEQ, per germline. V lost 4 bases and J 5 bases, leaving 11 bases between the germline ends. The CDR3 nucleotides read TGTGCCAGCAGCCCCGTGGGGAGTTATGGCTACACCTTC. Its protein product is CASSPVGSYGYTF.

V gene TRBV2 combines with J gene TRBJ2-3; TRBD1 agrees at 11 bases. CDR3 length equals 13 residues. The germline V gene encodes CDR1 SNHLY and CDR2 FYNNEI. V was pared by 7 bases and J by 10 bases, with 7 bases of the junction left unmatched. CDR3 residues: CASNRDRGSSQYF. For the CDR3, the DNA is TGTGCCAGCAATAGGGACAGGGGGTCGTCGCAGTATTTT.

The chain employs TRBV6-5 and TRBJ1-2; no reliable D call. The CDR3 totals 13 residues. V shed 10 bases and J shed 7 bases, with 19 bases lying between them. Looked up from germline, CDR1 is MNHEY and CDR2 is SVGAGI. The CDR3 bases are TGTGCCACCCGGAAATATGGGGTTGCTGGCTACACCTTC. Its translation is CATRKYGVAGYTF.

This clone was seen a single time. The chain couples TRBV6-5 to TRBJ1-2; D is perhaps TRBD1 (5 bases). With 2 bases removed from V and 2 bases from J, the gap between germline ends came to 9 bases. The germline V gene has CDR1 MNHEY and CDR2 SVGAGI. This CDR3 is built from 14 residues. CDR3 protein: CASSYRGDNYGYTF. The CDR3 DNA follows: TGTGCCAGCAGTTACAGGGGCGACAACTATGGCTACACCTTC.

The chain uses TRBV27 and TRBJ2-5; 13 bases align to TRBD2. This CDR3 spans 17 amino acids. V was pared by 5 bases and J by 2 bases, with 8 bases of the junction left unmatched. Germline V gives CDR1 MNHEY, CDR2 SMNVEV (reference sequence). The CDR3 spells CASSPEPGLAGQETQYF. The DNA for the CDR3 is TGTGCCAGCAGTCCGGAACCGGGACTAGCGGGACAAGAGACCCAGTACTTC.

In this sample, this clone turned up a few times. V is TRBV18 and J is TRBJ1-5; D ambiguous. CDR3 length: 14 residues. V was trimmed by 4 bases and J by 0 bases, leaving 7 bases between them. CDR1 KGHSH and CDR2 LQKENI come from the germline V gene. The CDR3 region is CASSLSYSNQPQHF. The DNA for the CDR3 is TGTGCCAGCTCACTCAGCTATAGCAATCAGCCCCAGCATTTT. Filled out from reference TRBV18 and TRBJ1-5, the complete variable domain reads NAGVMQNPRHLVRRRGQEARLRCSPMKGHSHVYWYRQLPEEGLKFMVYLQKENIIDESGMPKERFSAEFPKEGPSILRIQQVVRGDSAAYFCASSLSYSNQPQHFGDGTRLSIL.

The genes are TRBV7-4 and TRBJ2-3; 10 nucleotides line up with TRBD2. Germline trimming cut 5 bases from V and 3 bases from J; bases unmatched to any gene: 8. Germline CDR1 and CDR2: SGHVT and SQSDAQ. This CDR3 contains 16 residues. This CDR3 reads CASSQQGLAATDTQYF. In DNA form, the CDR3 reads TGTGCCAGCAGCCAACAAGGACTAGCGGCGACAGATACGCAGTATTTT.

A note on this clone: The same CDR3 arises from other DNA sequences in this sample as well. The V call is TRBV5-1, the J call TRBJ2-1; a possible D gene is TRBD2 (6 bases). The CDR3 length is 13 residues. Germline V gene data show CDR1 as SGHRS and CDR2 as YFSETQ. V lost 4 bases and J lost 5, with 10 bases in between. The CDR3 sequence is CASSGGFDNEQFF. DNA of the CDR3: TGCGCCAGCAGCGGGGGGTTCGACAATGAGCAGTTCTTC.

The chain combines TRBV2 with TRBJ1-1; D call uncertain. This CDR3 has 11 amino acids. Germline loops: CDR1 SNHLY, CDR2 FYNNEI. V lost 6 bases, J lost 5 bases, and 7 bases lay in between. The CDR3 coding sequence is TGTGCCAGCAGCAGCTGGACTGAAGCTTTCTTT. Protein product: CASSSWTEAFF.

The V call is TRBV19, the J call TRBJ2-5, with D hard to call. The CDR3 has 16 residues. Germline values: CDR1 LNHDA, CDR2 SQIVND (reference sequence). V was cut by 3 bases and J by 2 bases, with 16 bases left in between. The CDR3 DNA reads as TGTGCCAGTAGTATTCCACGGCCCCTAGGTCAAGAGACCCAGTACTTC. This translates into CASSIPRPLGQETQYF.

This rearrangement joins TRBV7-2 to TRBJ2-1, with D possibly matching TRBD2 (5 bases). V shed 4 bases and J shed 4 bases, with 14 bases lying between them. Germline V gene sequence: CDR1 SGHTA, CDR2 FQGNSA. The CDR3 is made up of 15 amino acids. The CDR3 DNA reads TGTGCCAGCAGCTCGCCCGGACTGATATACAATGAGCAGTTCTTC. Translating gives CASSSPGLIYNEQFF.

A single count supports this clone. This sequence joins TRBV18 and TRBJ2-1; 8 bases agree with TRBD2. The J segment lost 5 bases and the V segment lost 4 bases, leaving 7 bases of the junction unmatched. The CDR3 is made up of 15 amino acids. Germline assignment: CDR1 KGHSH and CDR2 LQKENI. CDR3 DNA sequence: TGTGCCAGCTCACTGGCGGGAGGACTACACAATGAGCAGTTCTTC. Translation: CASSLAGGLHNEQFF.

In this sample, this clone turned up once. In nucleotides, the CDR3 is TGTGCCAGCAGCTTGCGTCTCTCCTACACAGATACGCAGTATTTT. Translated, it gives CASSLRLSYTDTQYF. The chain employs TRBV5-4 and TRBJ2-3; D gene ambiguous. V was pared by 1 base and J by 2 bases, with 11 bases between. CDR1 SGHNT and CDR2 YYREEE come from the germline V gene (reference sequence). The CDR3 spans 15 residues.

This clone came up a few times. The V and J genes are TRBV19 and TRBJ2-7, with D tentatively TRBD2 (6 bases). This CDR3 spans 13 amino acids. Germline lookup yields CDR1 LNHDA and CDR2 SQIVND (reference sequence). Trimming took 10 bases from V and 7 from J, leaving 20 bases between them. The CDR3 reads CATLAAGLGEQYF. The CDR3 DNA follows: TGTGCCACCCTGGCGGCGGGGTTGGGGGAGCAGTACTTC.

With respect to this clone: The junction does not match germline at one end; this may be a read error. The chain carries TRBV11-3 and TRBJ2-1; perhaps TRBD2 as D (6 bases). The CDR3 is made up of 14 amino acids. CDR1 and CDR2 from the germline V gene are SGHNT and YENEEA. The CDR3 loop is CASRDFTRGNGQFF. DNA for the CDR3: TGTGCCAGCAGAGACTTTACGCGGGGAAATGGGCAGTTCTTC.